Sequencing of this T cell receptor (beta chain) was carried out in a study of T cell changes during pregnancy in multiple sclerosis. The CDR3 is 15 amino acids. The germline CDR1 and CDR2 sequences are LGHNA and YNFKEQ. Deletions cut 4 bases from V and 3 bases from J, with 15 bases between. Only in-frame clones appear in the TCRdb table, and some are missing; sequencing was by immunoSEQ multiplex PCR. The data show approximately 30,000 clones, with about 89% seen just once and approximately 0.55% held by the top ten. The V gene is TRBV4-2, the J gene TRBJ1-2; weak D call: TRBD1 (5 bases). The sample consisted of CD4+ T cells from peripheral blood mononuclear cells, taken in the first trimester of pregnancy. The TCR was taken from a female donor in good health, enrolled as a control in a pregnancy study. The CDR3 is CASSPSGLADYGYTF. DNA for the CDR3: TGTGCCAGCAGCCCCTCAGGGCTTGCCGACTATGGCTACACCTTC.